This record looks at one T cell receptor (beta chain) sequence and its context. What it recognizes is unknown. The data derive from a study of monozygotic twins with cystic fibrosis. V was pared by 5 bases and J by 6 bases, with 10 bases between. The CDR3 runs 13 residues. Germline CDR1 and CDR2: SGHDN and FVKESK. Whole-study findings and limits: Monozygotic CF twin pairs shared significantly more nucleotide-identical clonotypes than unrelated CF individuals did. The repertoire was suggested to be naive-dominated, clonality median about 0.0094. In 13 of 16 pairs, V gene usage was closest to the co-twin's.

Profiling relied on immunoSEQ multiplex PCR, and the TCRdb table lists in-frame clones only, not all of them. The table records just over 35,000 clones, 90% to 95% of them present only once. The sequencing sample was made of blood. This sequence originates from a boy aged 2-9 years with cystic fibrosis. The chain links TRBV14 to TRBJ2-2, with D unclear. This chain's CDR3 is CASSTRMAGELFF. CDR3 DNA sequence: TGTGCCAGCAGCACGAGAATGGCCGGGGAGCTGTTTTTT.